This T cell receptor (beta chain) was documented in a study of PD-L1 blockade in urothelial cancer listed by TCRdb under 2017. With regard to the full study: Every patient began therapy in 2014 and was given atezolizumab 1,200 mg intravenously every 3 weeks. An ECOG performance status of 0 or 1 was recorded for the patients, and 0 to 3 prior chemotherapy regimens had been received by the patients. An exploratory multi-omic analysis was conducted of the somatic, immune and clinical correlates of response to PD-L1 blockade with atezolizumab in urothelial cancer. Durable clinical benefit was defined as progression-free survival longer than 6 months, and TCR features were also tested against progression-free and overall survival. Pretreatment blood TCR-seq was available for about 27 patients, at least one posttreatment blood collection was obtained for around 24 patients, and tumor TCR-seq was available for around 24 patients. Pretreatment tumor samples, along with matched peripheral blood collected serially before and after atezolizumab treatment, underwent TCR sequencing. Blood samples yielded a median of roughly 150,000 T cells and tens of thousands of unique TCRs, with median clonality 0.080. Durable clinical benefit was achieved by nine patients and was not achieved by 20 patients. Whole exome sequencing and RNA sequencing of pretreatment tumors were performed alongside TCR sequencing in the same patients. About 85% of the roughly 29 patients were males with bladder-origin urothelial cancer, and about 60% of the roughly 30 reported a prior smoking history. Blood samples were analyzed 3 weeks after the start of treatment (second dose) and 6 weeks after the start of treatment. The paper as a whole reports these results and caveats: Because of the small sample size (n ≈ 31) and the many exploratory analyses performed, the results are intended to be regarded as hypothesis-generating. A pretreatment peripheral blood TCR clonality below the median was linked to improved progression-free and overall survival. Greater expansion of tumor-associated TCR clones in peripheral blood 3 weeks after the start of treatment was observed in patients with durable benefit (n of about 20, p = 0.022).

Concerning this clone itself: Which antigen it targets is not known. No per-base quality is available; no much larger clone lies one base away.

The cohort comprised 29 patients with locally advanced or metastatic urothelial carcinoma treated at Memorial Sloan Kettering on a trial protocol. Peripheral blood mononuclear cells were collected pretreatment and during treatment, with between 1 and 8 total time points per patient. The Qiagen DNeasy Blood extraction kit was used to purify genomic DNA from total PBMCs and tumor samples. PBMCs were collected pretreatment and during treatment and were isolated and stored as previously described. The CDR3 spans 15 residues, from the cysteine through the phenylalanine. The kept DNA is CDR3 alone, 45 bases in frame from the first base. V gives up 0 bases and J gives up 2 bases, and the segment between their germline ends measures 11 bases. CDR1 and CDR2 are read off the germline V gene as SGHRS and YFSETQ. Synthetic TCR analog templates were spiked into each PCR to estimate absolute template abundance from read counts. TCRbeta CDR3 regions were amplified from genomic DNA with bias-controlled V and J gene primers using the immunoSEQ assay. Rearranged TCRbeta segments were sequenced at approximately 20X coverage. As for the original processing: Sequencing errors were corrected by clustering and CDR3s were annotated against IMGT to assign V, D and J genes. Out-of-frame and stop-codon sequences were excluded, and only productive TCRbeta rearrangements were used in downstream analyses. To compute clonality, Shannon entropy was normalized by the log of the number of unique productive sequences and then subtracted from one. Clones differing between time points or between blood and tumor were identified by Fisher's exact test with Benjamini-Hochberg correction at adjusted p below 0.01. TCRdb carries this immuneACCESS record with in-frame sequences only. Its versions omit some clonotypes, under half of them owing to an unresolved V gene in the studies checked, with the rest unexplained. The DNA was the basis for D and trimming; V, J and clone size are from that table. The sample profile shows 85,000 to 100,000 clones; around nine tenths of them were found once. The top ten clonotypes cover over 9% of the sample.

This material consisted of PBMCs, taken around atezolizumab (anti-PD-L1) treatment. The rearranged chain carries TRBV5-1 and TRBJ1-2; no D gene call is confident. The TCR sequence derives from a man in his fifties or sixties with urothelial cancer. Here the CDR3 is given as CASSLAGVGNYGYTF. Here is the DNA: TGCGCCAGCAGCTTGGCCGGGGTTGGGAACTATGGCTACACCTTC.